This passage covers 26 T cell receptor beta chains from one sample sequenced in a study of blood T cell repertoires in COVID-19. The method was immunoSEQ multiplex PCR; TCRdb's version includes in-frame clones alone and lacks a portion of them. The sample lists roughly 110,000 clones; approximately 88% were seen once. The specimen was peripheral blood. Receptors were obtained from a man in his forties with active or convalescent COVID-19.

The chain has TRBV3-1 (or the pseudogene TRBV3-2) and TRBJ1-2; no clear D. Per the germline V gene, CDR1 is LGHDT and CDR2 is YNNKEL (reference sequence). The V gene lost 3 bases and the J gene lost 6 bases, with 8 bases spanning the gap. There are 12 residues in the CDR3. CDR3 in DNA: TGTGCCAGCAGCCATTCCGAGAATGGCTACACCTTC. Its protein is CASSHSENGYTF.

The chain combines TRBV7-9 with TRBJ2-5; a possible D gene is TRBD1 (5 bases). There are 14 residues in the CDR3. Germline CDR1 reads SEHNR; CDR2 reads FQNEAQ (reference sequence). V dropped 8 bases and J dropped 7 bases, with 20 bases sitting between them. CDR3 nucleotide sequence: TGTGCCAGCGGCCACGACAGTTTAAGGGGGACCCAGTACTTC. Translation: CASGHDSLRGTQYF.

J is TRBJ1-2 and V is TRBV19, with D maybe TRBD1 (5 bases). CDR1 and CDR2 (germline): LNHDA, SQIVND (reference sequence). V was pared by 8 bases and J by 2 bases, with 15 bases between. CDR3 length equals 14 residues. CDR3 in amino acids: CASANQGTNYGYTF. The CDR3 coding sequence is TGTGCCAGTGCCAACCAGGGAACAAACTATGGCTACACCTTC.

The J gene is TRBJ1-2, the V gene TRBV29-1; 7 positions agree with TRBD1. This CDR3 is built from 13 residues. J was trimmed by 1 base and V by 7 bases; bases with no gene match: 6. Per the germline V gene, CDR1 is SQVTM and CDR2 is ANQGSEA. CDR3 sequence (DNA): TGCAGCGGACTGACAGGGAGTAACTATGGCTACACCTTC. This encodes CSGLTGSNYGYTF.

This chain links TRBV25-1 with TRBJ1-1; D unresolved. The CDR3 is made up of 14 amino acids. The germline V gene encodes CDR1 MGHDK and CDR2 SYGVNS. Between the trimmed V and J ends, which lost 2 bases and 3 bases, there was a span of 10 bases. The CDR3 loop is CASSERQLDTEAFF. Here the CDR3 DNA reads TGTGCCAGCAGTGAAAGACAATTAGACACTGAAGCTTTCTTT.

V gene TRBV12-5 combines with J gene TRBJ2-7; D ambiguous. Germline CDR1 is LGHNT and CDR2 is FRNRAP. The CDR3 runs to 12 residues. The V end lost 3 bases, the J end lost 3 bases, and 6 bases lay between the germline ends. CDR3 bases: TGTGCTAGTGGTTTCGGCGGCTACGAGCAGTACTTC. This encodes CASGFGGYEQYF.

This chain connects TRBV6-6 to TRBJ1-1; D gene uncertain. V was shortened by 6 bases and J by 4 bases, with 12 bases between the two germline ends. Germline V gene data show CDR1 as MNHNY and CDR2 as SVGAGI (reference sequence). The CDR3 is 13 residues long. The CDR3 region is CASSPPQATEAFF. The CDR3, as DNA: TGTGCCAGCAGCCCCCCCCAAGCCACTGAAGCTTTCTTT.

The chain employs TRBV19 and TRBJ2-2; 7 positions agree with TRBD2. Germline-derived CDR1 and CDR2 are LNHDA and SQIVND (reference sequence). The length of the CDR3 is 14 residues. Trimming removed 5 bases from V and 4 bases from J; junction bases left unmatched: 4. The CDR3 DNA sequence: TGTGCCAGTAGTTGGGGGGGTACCACCGGGGAGCTGTTTTTT. Translated, it gives CASSWGGTTGELFF.

The chain couples TRBV9 to TRBJ2-2; the match to TRBD2 covers 7 bases. This CDR3 contains 14 residues. CDR1 is SGDLS and CDR2 is YYNGEE in the germline V gene. V gave up 0 bases and J gave up 5 bases; unmatched junction bases: 1. The CDR3 region has the DNA TGTGCCAGCAGCGTAGGCGGGAGTACCGGGGAGCTGTTTTTT. As protein: CASSVGGSTGELFF.

This chain uses TRBV5-1 with TRBJ2-1, with TRBD2 matching over 8 bases. The CDR3 is 16 amino acids. J gave up 3 bases and V 2 bases, and 7 bases lay outside the gene matches. The germline gives CDR1 SGHRS, CDR2 YFSETQ. This CDR3 reads CASSLLAGTFYNEQFF. The CDR3 coding sequence is TGCGCCAGCAGCTTATTAGCGGGAACCTTCTACAATGAGCAGTTCTTC.

V usage is TRBV18 and J usage is TRBJ2-6; D might be TRBD2 (5 bases). Trimming took 9 bases from V and 4 from J, leaving 19 bases between them. CDR3 length: 16 amino acids. CDR1 is KGHSH, CDR2 LQKENI, per germline. The CDR3 DNA sequence: TGTGCCAGTTGGGAGACTCGGCGATCGGGGGCCAACGTCCTGACTTTC. Translation: CASWETRRSGANVLTF.

Concerning this clone itself: The junction departs from germline at one end; a sequencing error may be responsible. The V and J genes are TRBV7-7 and TRBJ2-7; TRBD2 aligns across 9 bases. The CDR3 is made up of 15 amino acids. Germline assignment: CDR1 SSHAT and CDR2 FNYEAQ (reference sequence). CDR3 bases: TGTGCTAGCAGCCTTAGTAGCGGGAGCCCCTACGAGCAGTACTTC. Translating gives CASSLSSGSPYEQYF.

This clone was seen more than once but under ten times. V is TRBV11-3 and J is TRBJ2-1; tentative D call: TRBD1 (6 bases). The V end was cut by 1 base, the J end by 0 bases, with 13 bases between. The CDR3 sequence is 17 residues long. Germline CDR1 reads SGHNT; CDR2 reads YENEEA. The CDR3 sequence is CASSLGLDRSSYNEQFF. The CDR3 DNA sequence: TGTGCCAGCAGCTTAGGTTTGGACAGAAGCTCCTACAATGAGCAGTTCTTC.

The chain has TRBV27 and TRBJ2-1; 9 bases are shared with TRBD2. CDR1 and CDR2 from the germline V gene are MNHEY and SMNVEV (reference sequence). The ends lost 2 bases at V and 15 bases at J; junction bases unmatched: 8. The CDR3 extends over 13 amino acids. CDR3 loop: CASSLTVGGRAFF. The CDR3 DNA reads TGTGCCAGCAGTTTAACGGTCGGCGGGAGGGCGTTCTTC.

The count of this clone is one. The sample carries other DNA sequences with the same CDR3. V usage is TRBV7-2 and J usage is TRBJ1-6, with a possible D match to TRBD1 (6 bases). The V and J ends lost 2 bases and 7 bases respectively, with 9 bases between them. Germline V CDR1 and CDR2: SGHTA, FQGNSA. This CDR3 comprises 14 residues. The CDR3 loop is CASSLTGLNSPLHF. CDR3 sequence (DNA): TGTGCCAGCAGCTTAACAGGGTTAAATTCACCCCTCCACTTT.

V is TRBV2 and J is TRBJ2-7, with a weak D call TRBD1 (7 bases). The germline V gene has CDR1 SNHLY and CDR2 FYNNEI. The CDR3 consists of 14 residues. Trimming pared 4 bases from V and 4 bases from J, leaving 14 bases between. CDR3 sequence (DNA): TGTGCCAGCAGTGCGCTGACAGGGAGGTACGAGCAGTACTTC. Its protein is CASSALTGRYEQYF.

The rearrangement links TRBV6-1 to TRBJ2-1, with TRBD1 as a possible D gene (6 bases). Between the trimmed V and J ends, which lost 5 bases and 5 bases, there was a span of 13 bases. The CDR3 has 14 residues. Germline CDR1 is MNHNS and CDR2 is SASEGT. The CDR3 region has the DNA TGTGCCAGCAGTTATTATGGACAGAACAATGAGCAGTTCTTC. Translated, it gives CASSYYGQNNEQFF.

J is TRBJ2-2 and V is TRBV18, with 7 bases lining up with TRBD1. The germline gives CDR1 KGHSH, CDR2 LQKENI. This CDR3 is built from 15 residues. The junction had 4 bases not matched to a gene; V was cut back by 4 bases and J by 2 bases. This CDR3 is CASSQGQPNTGELFF. DNA of the CDR3: TGTGCCAGCTCACAGGGACAGCCCAACACCGGGGAGCTGTTTTTT.

The gene calls are TRBV19 and TRBJ2-5; 7 nucleotides line up with TRBD2. The CDR3 spans 18 residues. Germline assignment: CDR1 LNHDA and CDR2 SQIVND (reference sequence). Trimming removed 5 bases from V and 2 bases from J; junction bases left unmatched: 17. The CDR3 protein is CASSAGRVTAVDQETQYF. CDR3 DNA sequence: TGTGCCAGTAGTGCAGGGAGGGTGACAGCGGTAGATCAAGAGACCCAGTACTTC.

The chain links TRBV7-3 to TRBJ2-3; 8 bases are a match to TRBD1. The CDR3 contains 17 residues. Unmatched junction bases numbered 7, after V lost 1 base and J lost 1 base. Germline V gene lookup returns CDR1 SGHTA and CDR2 FQGTGA. For the CDR3, the DNA is TGTGCCAGCAGCTTAAGCAGGGGGCTCTGGGGCACAGATACGCAGTATTTT. Its protein is CASSLSRGLWGTDTQYF. The whole variable domain, filled in from reference TRBV7-3 and TRBJ2-3, reads GAGVSQTPSNKVTEKGKYVELRCDPISGHTALYWYRQSLGQGPEFLIYFQGTGAADDSGLPNDRFFAVRPEGSVSTLKIQRTERGDSAVYLCASSLSRGLWGTDTQYFGPGTRLTVL.

CDR3 sequence: CASSSQGIGSYEQYF. The DNA for the CDR3 is TGTGCCAGTAGTTCTCAGGGGATAGGGTCCTACGAGCAGTACTTC. The chain is built from TRBV19 and TRBJ2-7, with D possibly being TRBD1 (6 bases). The germline V gene has CDR1 LNHDA and CDR2 SQIVND (reference sequence). The CDR3 sequence is 15 residues long. The V end was cut by 5 bases, the J end by 1 base, with 15 bases between.

This chain connects TRBV19 to TRBJ2-7; 7 bases fit TRBD1. Unmatched junction bases numbered 14, after V lost 9 bases and J lost 3 bases. Germline CDR1 reads LNHDA; CDR2 reads SQIVND (reference sequence). This CDR3 contains 15 residues. DNA of the CDR3: TGTGCCAGCCAGCCCTCCCAGGGACAGAACTACGAGCAGTACTTC. This translates into CASQPSQGQNYEQYF.

V and J are TRBV7-3 and TRBJ2-1; 9 bases map to TRBD2. This CDR3 has 16 amino acids. With 0 bases clipped from V and 5 bases from J, the junction kept 5 bases outside the gene matches. CDR1 and CDR2 (germline): SGHTA, FQGTGA. CDR3 DNA: TGTGCCAGCAGCTTAACCGGGGCTAGCGGGAACAATGAGCAGTTCTTC. Translation gives CASSLTGASGNNEQFF.

The chain joins TRBV7-9 to TRBJ2-1, with 7 bases aligning to TRBD1. Germline V gives CDR1 SEHNR, CDR2 FQNEAQ (reference sequence). The length of the CDR3 is 13 residues. Losses at the gene ends were 6 bases for V and 7 bases for J; bases not matched to a gene: 6. CDR3 nucleotide sequence: TGTGCCAGCAGAACAGGGGCCTCTAATGAGCAGTTCTTC. Protein: CASRTGASNEQFF.

The chain combines TRBV12-3 or TRBV12-4 with TRBJ1-2, with D uncertain. V gave up 3 bases and J gave up 4 bases, with 6 bases separating them. This CDR3 has 12 residues. The CDR3 sequence is CASSFTAYGYTF. The CDR3 nucleotides are TGTGCCAGCAGTTTTACAGCCTATGGCTACACCTTC.

The CDR3 here is CASSRRQETSNYGYTF. The CDR3 coding sequence is TGTGCCAGCAGCCGAAGACAGGAAACCTCTAACTATGGCTACACCTTC. The V gene is TRBV6-2 or TRBV6-3, the J gene TRBJ1-2; TRBD1 might be the D (6 bases). Germline V gene sequence: CDR1 MNHEY, CDR2 SVGEGT. Trimming removed 6 bases from V and 0 bases from J, with 17 bases in between. The CDR3 loop spans 16 amino acids.